This entry is about one TCR beta chain. Its antigen is not identified. Autoimmune disease history or systemic immunosuppression led to patient exclusion. The source of the sample is a study of OX40 agonist ivuxolimab in advanced cancers. Turning to the study itself: Earlier anti-PD-1, anti-PD-L1 or anti-CTLA-4 therapy was permitted; under 50% had received some. Broader study findings: The study found that CD8+ T cells averaged more expanded clones than CD4+.

The method was immunoSEQ multiplex PCR; TCRdb's version includes in-frame clones alone and lacks a portion of them. Of 15,000 or so clones in the sample, 75% to 90% were seen once. Germline trimming cut 2 bases from V and 5 bases from J; bases unmatched to any gene: 12. CDR1 is SGHTA and CDR2 is FQGTGA in the germline V gene. The CDR3 is 16 amino acids. The input for sequencing was CD4+ or CD8+ T cells sorted from blood, taken in a trial of the OX40 agonist ivuxolimab. The rearrangement links TRBV7-3 to TRBJ2-7; 7 bases line up with TRBD2. The receptor comes from an adult with an advanced solid tumor such as melanoma, head and neck, liver or kidney cancer. CDR3 sequence: CASSLDTRGSLHEQYF. Written as DNA, the CDR3 is TGTGCCAGCAGCTTAGACACTCGCGGGAGCCTCCACGAGCAGTACTTC.